Listed below are T cell receptor beta chains from one sample, sequenced in a study of early T cells in non-severe SARS-CoV-2 infection. TCRdb analysed the 5' RACE reads with MiXCR anew, one entry per CDR3 protein. The repertoire holds tens of thousands of distinct CDR3 sequences, with around 12% as singletons. Source: whole blood, taken at baseline. The receptors were sampled from an adult who was a healthcare worker with PCR-confirmed SARS-CoV-2 infection or an uninfected control (not recorded which). The CDR3 runs from the conserved cysteine through the conserved F or W. The order of the fields is J gene, V gene, clone size, D gene, CDR3 protein, CDR3 DNA. D genes are given only for firm matches. Clone size appears in some rows only: once, few, many, or a class for an expanded clone.

j_gene: TRBJ2-1; v_gene: TRBV20-1; abundance: few; d_gene: NA; CDR3aa: CSAPEAERSADEQFF; CDR3nt: TGCAGTGCTCCCGAGGCTGAGAGGTCTGCTGATGAGCAGTTCTTC
j_gene: TRBJ2-7; v_gene: TRBV18; abundance: NA; d_gene: NA; CDR3aa: CASSPPGRSSYEQYF; CDR3nt: TGTGCCAGCTCACCACCGGGACGTAGCTCCTACGAGCAGTACTTC
j_gene: TRBJ2-7; v_gene: TRBV12-3/TRBV12-4; abundance: few; d_gene: TRBD2; CDR3aa: CASTSSGAPYEQYF; CDR3nt: TGTGCCAGCACTTCTAGCGGGGCCCCCTACGAGCAGTACTTC
j_gene: TRBJ2-3; v_gene: TRBV7-2; abundance: many; d_gene: NA; CDR3aa: CASSLAPGLPTDTQYF; CDR3nt: TGTGCCAGCAGCTTAGCCCCAGGACTACCCACAGATACGCAGTATTTT
j_gene: TRBJ1-4; v_gene: TRBV21-1; abundance: NA; d_gene: NA; CDR3aa: CASKRGADEKLFF; CDR3nt: TGTGCCAGCAAGCGCGGCGCGGATGAAAAACTGTTTTTT
j_gene: TRBJ2-1; v_gene: TRBV11-2; abundance: NA; d_gene: TRBD1; CDR3aa: CASTATTGGRNEQFF; CDR3nt: TGTGCCAGCACCGCCACTACAGGGGGCAGGAATGAGCAGTTCTTC
j_gene: TRBJ2-6; v_gene: TRBV7-9; abundance: few; d_gene: NA; CDR3aa: CASIQAGANVLTF; CDR3nt: TGTGCCAGCATACAGGCTGGGGCCAACGTCCTGACTTTC
j_gene: TRBJ1-6; v_gene: TRBV20-1; abundance: few; d_gene: NA; CDR3aa: CSATTDRDNSPLHF; CDR3nt: TGCAGTGCTACGACCGACCGGGATAATTCACCCCTCCACTTT
j_gene: TRBJ2-5; v_gene: TRBV6-2/TRBV6-3; abundance: many; d_gene: NA; CDR3aa: CASTNPPGETQYF; CDR3nt: TGTGCCAGCACCAACCCTCCCGGGGAGACCCAGTACTTC
j_gene: TRBJ1-5; v_gene: TRBV18; abundance: many; d_gene: NA; CDR3aa: CASSSDNQPQHF; CDR3nt: TGTGCCAGCTCATCAGACAATCAGCCCCAGCATTTT
j_gene: TRBJ2-3; v_gene: TRBV12-2; abundance: few; d_gene: NA; CDR3aa: CASRLAPGNPGTDTQYF; CDR3nt: TGTGCAAGTCGCTTAGCCCCCGGAAACCCGGGCACAGATACGCAGTATTTT